The TCR beta chain under discussion was sequenced for a study of blood T cells in healthy people across ages. PCR was performed a second time for roughly 7 to 11 cycles using a sample-barcoded 5' primer and a J-beta primer mix. MiXCR was run by TCRdb on the 5' RACE reads, yielding one entry per CDR3 protein. Of hundreds of thousands of distinct CDR3 sequences detected, roughly two fifths appear once; the ten largest clones hold under 25%. Collection of 7.5 to 10 milliliters of peripheral blood was performed for each donor. Germline CDR1 reads SGHTA; CDR2 reads FQGNSA. This CDR3 is built from 14 residues. This clonotype has just one count.

This clonotype was obtained from a woman aged 55-70 years in good health. J is TRBJ2-4 and V is TRBV7-2; TRBD2 matches at 11 bases. The better agreement between TRBJ2-5 and the DNA end casts doubt on the J call. Sequenced input: blood. The CDR3, as DNA: TGTACCAGCAGCTGGGGACTAGCGGAAGAGACCCAGTACTTC. This codes for CTSSWGLAEETQYF.